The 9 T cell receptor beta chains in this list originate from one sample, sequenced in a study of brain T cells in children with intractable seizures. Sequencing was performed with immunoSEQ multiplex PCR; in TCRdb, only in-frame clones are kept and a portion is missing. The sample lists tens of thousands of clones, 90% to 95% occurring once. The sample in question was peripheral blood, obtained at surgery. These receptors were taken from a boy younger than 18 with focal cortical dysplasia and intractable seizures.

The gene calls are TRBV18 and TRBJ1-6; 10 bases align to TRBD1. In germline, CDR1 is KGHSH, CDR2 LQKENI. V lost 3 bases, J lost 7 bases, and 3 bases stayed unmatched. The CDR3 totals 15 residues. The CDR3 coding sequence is TGTGCCAGCTCACCGGGGACAGGGGACAATTCACCCCTCCACTTT. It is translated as CASSPGTGDNSPLHF.

The CDR3, as DNA: TGCGCCAGCAGCCGGACAGGAGAGAGCTATGGCTACACCTTC. Translating gives CASSRTGESYGYTF. The gene calls are TRBV4-1 and TRBJ1-2; TRBD1 agrees at 7 bases. Germline CDR1 is MGHRA and CDR2 is YSYEKL. The V segment lost 4 bases and the J segment 4 bases; nucleotides outside the gene matches: 6. CDR3 length equals 14 residues.

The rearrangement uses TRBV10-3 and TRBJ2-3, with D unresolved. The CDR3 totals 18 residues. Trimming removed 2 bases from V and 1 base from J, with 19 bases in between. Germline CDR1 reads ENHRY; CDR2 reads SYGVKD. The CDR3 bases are TGTGCCATCAGTGAGAGATTGACGGACGGAAGTGGCACAGATACGCAGTATTTT. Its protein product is CAISERLTDGSGTDTQYF.

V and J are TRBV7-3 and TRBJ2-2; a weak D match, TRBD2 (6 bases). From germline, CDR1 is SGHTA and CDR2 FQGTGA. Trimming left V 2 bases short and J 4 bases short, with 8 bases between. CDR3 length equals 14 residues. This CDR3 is CASSLGGTTGELFF. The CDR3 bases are TGTGCCAGCAGCTTAGGCGGGACCACCGGGGAGCTGTTTTTT.

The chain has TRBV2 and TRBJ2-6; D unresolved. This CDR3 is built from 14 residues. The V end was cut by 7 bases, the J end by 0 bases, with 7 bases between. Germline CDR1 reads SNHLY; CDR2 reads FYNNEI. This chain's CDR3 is CASMGYSGANVLTF. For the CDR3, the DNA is TGTGCCAGCATGGGGTACTCTGGGGCCAACGTCCTGACTTTC.

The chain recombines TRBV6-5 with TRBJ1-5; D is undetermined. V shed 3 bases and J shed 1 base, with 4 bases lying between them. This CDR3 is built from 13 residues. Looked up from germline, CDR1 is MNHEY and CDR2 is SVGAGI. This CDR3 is CASSYGSNQPQHF. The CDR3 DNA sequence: TGTGCCAGCAGTTATGGGAGCAATCAGCCCCAGCATTTT.

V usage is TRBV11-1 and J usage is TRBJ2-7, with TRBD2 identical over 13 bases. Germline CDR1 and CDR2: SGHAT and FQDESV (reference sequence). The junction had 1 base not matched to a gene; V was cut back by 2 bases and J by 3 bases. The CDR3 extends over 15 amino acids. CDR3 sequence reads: CASSLRTSGGYEQYF. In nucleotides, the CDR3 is TGTGCCAGCAGCTTAAGGACTAGCGGGGGCTACGAGCAGTACTTC.

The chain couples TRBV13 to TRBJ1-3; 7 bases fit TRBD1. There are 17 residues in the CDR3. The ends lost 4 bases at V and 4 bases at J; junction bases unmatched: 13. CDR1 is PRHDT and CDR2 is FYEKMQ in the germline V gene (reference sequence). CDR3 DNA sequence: TGTGCCAGCAGCTCAGCACCCACAGGGGCCGGGGGAAACACCATATATTTT. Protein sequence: CASSSAPTGAGGNTIYF. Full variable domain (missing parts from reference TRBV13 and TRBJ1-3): AAGVIQSPRHLIKEKRETATLKCYPIPRHDTVYWYQQGPGQDPQFLISFYEKMQSDKGSIPDRFSAQQFSDYHSELNMSSLELGDSALYFCASSSAPTGAGGNTIYFGEGSWLTVV.

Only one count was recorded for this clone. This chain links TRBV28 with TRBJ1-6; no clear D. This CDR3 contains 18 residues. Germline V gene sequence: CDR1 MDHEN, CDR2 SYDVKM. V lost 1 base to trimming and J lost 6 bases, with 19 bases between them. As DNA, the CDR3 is TGTGCCAGCAGTTTATTAGTCCTCAGGCGAGGGCTTAATTCACCCCTCCACTTT. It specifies CASSLLVLRRGLNSPLHF.